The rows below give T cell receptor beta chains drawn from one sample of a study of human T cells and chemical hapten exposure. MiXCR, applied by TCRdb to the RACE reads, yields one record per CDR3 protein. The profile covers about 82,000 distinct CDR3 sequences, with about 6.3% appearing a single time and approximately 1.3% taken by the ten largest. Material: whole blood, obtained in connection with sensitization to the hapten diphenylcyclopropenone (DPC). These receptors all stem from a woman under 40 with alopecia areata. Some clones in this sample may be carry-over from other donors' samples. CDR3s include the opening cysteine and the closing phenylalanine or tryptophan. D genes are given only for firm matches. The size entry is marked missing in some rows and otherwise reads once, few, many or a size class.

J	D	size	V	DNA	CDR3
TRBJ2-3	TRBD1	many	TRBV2	TGTGCCGGGCAGGGGGACACAGATACGCAGTATTTT	CAGQGDTDTQYF
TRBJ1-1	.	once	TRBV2	TGTGCCAGCAGGGGCTCCCTAGACACTGAAGCTTTCTTT	CASRGSLDTEAFF
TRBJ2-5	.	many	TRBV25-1	TGTGCCAGCAGTGAACGTGGGCGAAAGACCCAGTACTTC	CASSERGRKTQYF
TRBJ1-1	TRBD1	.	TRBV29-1	TGCAGCGGAGACAGGGCAGGGATCGAAGAAGCTTTCTTT	CSGDRAGIEEAFF
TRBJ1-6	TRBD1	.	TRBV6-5	TGTGCCAGCAGCTCACAGGGGGTCCCGGGAAATTCACCCCTCCACTTT	CASSSQGVPGNSPLHF
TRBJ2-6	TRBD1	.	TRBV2	TGTGCCAGCAGCCCGCGGACAGGCCCCTCTGGGGCCAACGTCCTGACTTTC	CASSPRTGPSGANVLTF
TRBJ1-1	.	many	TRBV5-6	TGTGCCAGCAGCTCCGACGACACTGAAGCTTTCTTT	CASSSDDTEAFF
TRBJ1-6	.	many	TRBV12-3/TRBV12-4	TGTGCCAGCAGTCAAGGCCCCCATACGGCCCTCCACTTT	CASSQGPHTALHF
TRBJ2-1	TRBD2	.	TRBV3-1	TGTGCCAGCAGCCTACTAGCGAGGGAAAACAATGAGCAGTTCTTC	CASSLLARENNEQFF
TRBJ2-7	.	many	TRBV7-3	TGTGCCAGCAGCCCCGGGCCAGGGAAAGCCTACGAGCAGTACTTC	CASSPGPGKAYEQYF
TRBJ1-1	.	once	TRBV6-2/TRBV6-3	TGTGCCAGCAGTTTAAGGGGGGATAACACTGAAGCTTTCTTT	CASSLRGDNTEAFF
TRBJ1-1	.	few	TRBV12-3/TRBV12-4	TGTGCCAGCAGTTTAGCACCTCGACTCCCCATAAAAGCTTTCTTT	CASSLAPRLPIKAFF
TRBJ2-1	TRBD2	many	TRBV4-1	TGCGCCAGCAGCCGGGAAGCGGGGGCCCCCGGTCTGTTCTTC	CASSREAGAPGLFF
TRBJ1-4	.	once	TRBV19	TGTGCCAGTAGGGACGGAGCAACTAATGAAAAACCGTTTTTT	CASRDGATNEKPFF
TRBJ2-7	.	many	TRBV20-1	TGCAGTGCTATCAGGGACGGCTACGAGCAGTACTTC	CSAIRDGYEQYF
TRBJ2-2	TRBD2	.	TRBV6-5	TGTGCCAGCAGTTACTCTGGACTAGCGGGGGGCCATAACACCGGGGAGCTGTTTTTT	CASSYSGLAGGHNTGELFF
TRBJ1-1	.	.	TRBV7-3	TGTGCCAGCAGCTTACAAGGGATAAACACTGAAGCTTTCTTT	CASSLQGINTEAFF
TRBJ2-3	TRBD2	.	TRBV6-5	TGTGCCAGCAGTTGGAGCGGGGGGTCACACGATACGCAGTATTTT	CASSWSGGSHDTQYF
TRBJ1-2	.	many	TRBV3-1	TGTGCCAGCAGCCAAGAGGGTGCCGATGCCTATGGCTACACCTTC	CASSQEGADAYGYTF
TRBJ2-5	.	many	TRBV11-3	TGTGCCAGCAGCTTACAACAAGAGACCCAGTACTTC	CASSLQQETQYF
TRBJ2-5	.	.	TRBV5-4	TGTGCCAGCAGCCCAGGGGGGCCCTCCCAGGGACCCCAGTACTTC	CASSPGGPSQGPQYF
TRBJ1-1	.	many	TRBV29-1	TGCAGCGTAACAAGTCTCGGACAGACGAACACTGAAGCTTTCTTT	CSVTSLGQTNTEAFF
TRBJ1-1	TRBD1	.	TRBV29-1	TGCAGCGTTTCGCCGGGACAGGGGGCGGACACTGAAGCTTTCTTT	CSVSPGQGADTEAFF
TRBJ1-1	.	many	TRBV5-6	TGTGCCAGCAGATTACAGATGAACACTGAAGCTTTCTTT	CASRLQMNTEAFF
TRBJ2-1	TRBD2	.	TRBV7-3	TGTGCCAGCAGCTTATTCGGGGGGAGCTCCTACAATGAGCAGTTCTTC	CASSLFGGSSYNEQFF
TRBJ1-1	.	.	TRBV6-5	TGTGCCAGCAGTTACGGAGGGTTTTCAGCTGAAGCTTTCTTT	CASSYGGFSAEAFF
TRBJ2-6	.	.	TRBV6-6	TGTGCCAGCAGTTACCAAAATTTCGACAGCAGCTCTGGGGCCAACGTCCTGACTTTC	CASSYQNFDSSSGANVLTF
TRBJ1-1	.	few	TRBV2	TGTGCCAGCAGGACTCCCGGTGGGACCGCGGTCACTGAAGCTTTCTTT	CASRTPGGTAVTEAFF
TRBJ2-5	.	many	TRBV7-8	TGTGCCAGCAGCTTAGGGGCCCTCGGGGGAGAGACCCAGTACTTC	CASSLGALGGETQYF
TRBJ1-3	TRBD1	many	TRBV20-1	TGCAGTGCTAGCCGGGACAGGGTGGCTCTAGGGACCATATATTTT	CSASRDRVALGTIYF
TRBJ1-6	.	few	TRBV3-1	TGTGCCAGCAGCCTATCGGGGCAGGAGTATTCACCCCTCCACTTT	CASSLSGQEYSPLHF
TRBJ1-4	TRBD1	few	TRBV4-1	TGCGCCAGCAAACTTCTATCGGGACAGGGACGTGAAAAACTGTTTTTT	CASKLLSGQGREKLFF
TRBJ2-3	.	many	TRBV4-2	TGTGCCAGCAGCCAAGGGCAGGGGTCCACAGATACGCAGTATTTT	CASSQGQGSTDTQYF
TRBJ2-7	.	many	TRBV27	TGTGCCAGCAGCCCACCGTTTGTCGCAGATACATCCTCCTCCTACGAGCAGTACTTC	CASSPPFVADTSSSYEQYF
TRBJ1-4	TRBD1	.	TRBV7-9	TGTGCCAGCAGCTCCTCCGGGACAGGGTATGGGTATGAAAAACTGTTTTTT	CASSSSGTGYGYEKLFF
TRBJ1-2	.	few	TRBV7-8	TGTGCCAGCAGCTTAGGTTGGCACGACAACTATGGCTACACCTTC	CASSLGWHDNYGYTF
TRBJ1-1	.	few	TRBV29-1	TGCAGCGTTGAGGGCTTTATCGCTGAAGCTTTCTTT	CSVEGFIAEAFF
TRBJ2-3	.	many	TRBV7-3	TGTGCCAGCAGCCAAGGGGGACTTAGCACAGATACGCAGTATTTT	CASSQGGLSTDTQYF
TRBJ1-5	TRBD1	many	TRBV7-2	TGTGCCAGCAGCTTAGGCGGGACAGTCAGCAATCAGCCCCAGCATTTT	CASSLGGTVSNQPQHF
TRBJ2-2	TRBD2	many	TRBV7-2	TGTGCCAGCAGCTTAACGGGGGGGCCGGCGAACACCGGGGAGCTGTTTTTT	CASSLTGGPANTGELFF
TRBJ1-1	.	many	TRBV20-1	TGCAGTGCTACCAGGACAGCGAACACTGAAGCTTTCTTT	CSATRTANTEAFF
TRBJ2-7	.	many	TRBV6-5	TGTGCCAGCAGTTACGGTGCGGGGAGCCCTAGGGAGCAGTACTTC	CASSYGAGSPREQYF
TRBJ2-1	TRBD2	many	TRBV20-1	TGCAGTGCTAGAGCTAGCGGCGGGATCAATGAGCAGTTCTTC	CSARASGGINEQFF
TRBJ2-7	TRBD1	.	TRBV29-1	TGCAGCGTTGACCAACAGGGGTCCCACGAGCAGTACTTC	CSVDQQGSHEQYF